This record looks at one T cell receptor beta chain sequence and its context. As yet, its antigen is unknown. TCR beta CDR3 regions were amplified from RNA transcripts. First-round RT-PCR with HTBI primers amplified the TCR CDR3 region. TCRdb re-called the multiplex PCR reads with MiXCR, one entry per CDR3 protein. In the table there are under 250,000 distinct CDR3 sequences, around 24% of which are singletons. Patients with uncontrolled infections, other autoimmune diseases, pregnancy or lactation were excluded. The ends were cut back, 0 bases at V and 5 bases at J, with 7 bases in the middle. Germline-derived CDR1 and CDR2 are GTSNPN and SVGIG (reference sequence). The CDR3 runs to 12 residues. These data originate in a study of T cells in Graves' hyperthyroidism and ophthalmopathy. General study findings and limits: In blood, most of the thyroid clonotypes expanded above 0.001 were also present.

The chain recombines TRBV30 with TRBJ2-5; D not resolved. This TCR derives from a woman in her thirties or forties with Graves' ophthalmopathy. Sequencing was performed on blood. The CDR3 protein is CAWSVPSETQYF. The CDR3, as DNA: TGTGCCTGGAGTGTACCCAGCGAGACCCAGTACTTC.